This T cell receptor beta chain was profiled in a study of technical replicates of blood from a few donors. Profiled with immunoSEQ multiplex PCR; TCRdb holds only in-frame clones, not every one. The sample comprises 75,000 or so clones, approximately 93% of which are singletons, and about 0.41% rests with the top ten. Trimming took 2 bases from V and 0 from J, leaving 8 bases between them. CDR1 and CDR2 (germline): MNHNS, SASEGT. CDR3 length: 15 residues. Sequencing used T cells isolated from PBMCs. The J gene is TRBJ1-5, the V gene TRBV6-1; D is uncertain. This TCR came from a human donor in good health. The CDR3 coding sequence is TGTGCCAGCAGTGAACAGGCTAATAGCAATCAGCCCCAGCATTTT. It codes for CASSEQANSNQPQHF.